This TCR beta chain was recovered during a study of radiotherapy plus CTLA-4 blockade in lung cancer. This CDR3 contains 13 residues. The trim removed 6 bases at V and 7 bases at J, leaving 6 bases unmatched. CDR1 and CDR2 from the germline V gene are MNHEY and SVGAGI. Libraries were prepared by immunoSEQ multiplex PCR; TCRdb keeps only in-frame clonotypes and omits some of them. The table records tens of thousands of clones, about 76% of them present only once. Focal radiation plus CTLA-4 blockade with ipilimumab was given to patients with chemo-refractory metastatic non-small-cell lung cancer. The receptor comes from a human donor with non-small cell lung cancer who had a complete response to radiotherapy plus ipilimumab. Sequenced material: peripheral blood, taken from a patient treated with radiotherapy plus ipilimumab. The rearrangement joins TRBV6-5 to TRBJ2-7, with TRBD2 matching 10 bases. Written as DNA, the CDR3 is TGTGCCAGCAGGAAAGCGGGAGGGTTAGAGCAGTACGTC. Residues: CASRKAGGLEQYV.